The sample holds one count of the clone carrying this T cell receptor (beta chain). The assay was immunoSEQ multiplex PCR, and TCRdb's table has in-frame clones only and misses some. The sample comprises 55,000 to 75,000 clones, about 90% of which are singletons, and around 4.9% rests with the top ten. CDR1 is SGHRS and CDR2 is YFSETQ in the germline V gene. J lost 3 bases, V lost 1 base, and 4 bases had no gene match. CDR3 size: 15 residues. These data belong to a study of technical replicates of blood from a handful of donors. Sequencing input: PBMCs. The sequence was collected from a human donor in good health. Some clones in this sample may be carry-over from other donors' samples. The chain employs TRBV5-1 and TRBJ2-5; 9 bases map to TRBD2. CDR3 in DNA: TGCGCCAGCAGCTTGAGGTCTAGCGGGGAAGAGACCCAGTACTTC. This gives the protein CASSLRSSGEETQYF.